The present TCR beta chain was sequenced within a study of beta chain features in type 1 diabetes. With respect to this clone: Its antigen is unidentified.

Findings and limits, study-wide: Healthy donors had naive, central memory and Treg TCRB repertoires that appeared less similar than those seen among patients. More deletions and fewer insertions at VDJ junctions were found in patients with type 1 diabetes. Across all four CD4+ subsets, people with type 1 diabetes showed modestly shorter TCRB CDR3s.

A sort by CD45RO/CCR7/CD25/CD127/CD95/CD27 yielded CD4+ naive, central memory, regulatory and stem cell-like memory cells. Investigators reverse transcribed all isolated RNA, so they sequenced expressed TCRB transcripts. This table comes from immunoSEQ multiplex PCR, and its TCRdb copy is limited to in-frame clones, with some not included. The data hold approximately 300,000 clones, with roughly 11% observed a single time. CDR1 is SGDLS, CDR2 YYNGEE, per germline. This CDR3 comprises 16 residues. V dropped 5 bases and J dropped 8; count of bases not matched to a gene: 14. The rearrangement joins TRBV9 to TRBJ2-1; TRBD2 matches 9 bases. Sequenced input: naive CD4+ T cells from blood. This clonotype was obtained from a woman aged 25 to 39 in good health. The CDR3 region is CASRPPGLAESDEQFF. In nucleotides, the CDR3 is TGTGCCAGCAGACCTCCGGGACTAGCCGAAAGCGATGAGCAGTTCTTC.